This TCR beta chain was recorded in a study of cytomegalovirus exposure and HLA in healthy donors. Looking at the study overall: The same platform as the roughly 630 first-cohort repertoires was used for the 130 or so validation repertoires, a later analysis reported. General observations from the study: Reports indicated that the classifier achieved high specificity and sensitivity in diagnosing cytomegalovirus status. Investigators reported around 150 TCR beta chains as tied to cytomegalovirus.

This clone was observed once. Its antigen is unknown. In germline, CDR1 is SNHLY, CDR2 FYNNEI. CDR3 size: 13 residues. Trimming removed 4 bases from V and 1 base from J, with 8 bases in between. Sequenced by immunoSEQ multiplex PCR; TCRdb stores in-frame clones only, minus some. The sample has roughly 200,000 clones, roughly 84% seen once. Sample: PBMCs. The chain employs TRBV2 and TRBJ2-7; a possible D gene is TRBD2 (6 bases). The source is a woman between 18 and 29 years old in good health and CMV-seropositive. The CDR3 sequence: CASSVRGSYEQYF. CDR3 coding DNA: TGTGCCAGCAGTGTCCGGGGGTCCTACGAGCAGTACTTC.